This is a list of T cell receptor beta chains from one sample in a study of cytomegalovirus exposure and HLA in healthy donors. Sequencing was performed with immunoSEQ multiplex PCR; in TCRdb, only in-frame clones are kept and a portion is missing. The table lists 100,000 to 150,000 clones, about 96% of them singletons. Sequencing was carried out using PBMCs. These TCRs come from a young man in good health and CMV-seronegative. The CDR3 runs from the conserved cysteine through the conserved F or W. A D gene is named only where the DNA matches it firmly. Size values are once, few and many counts, or a class for expanded clones, and some rows have none.

d_call: -
v_call: TRBV4-3
clone_size: -
j_call: TRBJ2-6
cdr3_nt: TGCGCCAGCAGCCAAGATGCAGCGTGGAGCTCTGGGGCCAACGTCCTGACTTTC
cdr3_aa: CASSQDAAWSSGANVLTF

d_call: TRBD2
v_call: TRBV29-1
clone_size: -
j_call: TRBJ2-3
cdr3_nt: TGCAGCGCAATCAGCGGGATTACGGATACGCAGTATTTT
cdr3_aa: CSAISGITDTQYF

d_call: -
v_call: TRBV28
clone_size: once
j_call: TRBJ1-2
cdr3_nt: TGTGCCAGCAGCCAAAGGCCGGACCTGGGGCAGGGGATTAACTATGGCTACACCTTC
cdr3_aa: CASSQRPDLGQGINYGYTF

d_call: TRBD1
v_call: TRBV10-3
clone_size: -
j_call: TRBJ1-2
cdr3_nt: TGTGCCATCAGTGAATCGGAAGCGAACAGGGGGAATAGTGGCTACACCTTC
cdr3_aa: CAISESEANRGNSGYTF

d_call: TRBD1
v_call: TRBV19
clone_size: -
j_call: TRBJ1-1
cdr3_nt: TGTGCCAGCCTGGACAGGTTAGCAAACACTGAAGCTTTCTTT
cdr3_aa: CASLDRLANTEAFF

d_call: TRBD2
v_call: TRBV7-3
clone_size: -
j_call: TRBJ2-3
cdr3_nt: TGTGCCAGCAGCTTAACGGGACTAGCGTCGAGCACAGATACGCAGTATTTT
cdr3_aa: CASSLTGLASSTDTQYF

d_call: -
v_call: TRBV27
clone_size: -
j_call: TRBJ2-1
cdr3_nt: TGTGCCAGCAGTTTTATGAATGAGCAGTTCTTC
cdr3_aa: CASSFMNEQFF

d_call: TRBD2
v_call: TRBV28
clone_size: once
j_call: TRBJ2-3
cdr3_nt: TGTGCCAGCAGCCATACCTCCCTAGCGGGAGTGTCAGATACGCAGTATTTT
cdr3_aa: CASSHTSLAGVSDTQYF

d_call: TRBD2
v_call: TRBV9
clone_size: -
j_call: TRBJ2-7
cdr3_nt: TGTGCCAGCAGCGGGGGTACTAGCGGGACCTACGAGCAGTACTTC
cdr3_aa: CASSGGTSGTYEQYF

d_call: -
v_call: TRBV13
clone_size: -
j_call: TRBJ1-1
cdr3_nt: TGTGCCAGCAGCTGGGGCCGGGGGGCGGACACTGAAGCTTTCTTT
cdr3_aa: CASSWGRGADTEAFF

d_call: -
v_call: TRBV14
clone_size: -
j_call: TRBJ2-1
cdr3_nt: TGTGCCAGCAGCCAAGATCTCCGCAGCTACAATGAGCAGTTCTTC
cdr3_aa: CASSQDLRSYNEQFF

d_call: -
v_call: TRBV7-9
clone_size: -
j_call: TRBJ1-2
cdr3_nt: TGTGCCAGCAGCCCTTCCGAGGGCTACACCTTC
cdr3_aa: CASSPSEGYTF

d_call: -
v_call: TRBV11-2
clone_size: -
j_call: TRBJ1-1
cdr3_nt: TGTGCCAGCAGCACCAGCGGAGGCACTGAAGCTTTCTTT
cdr3_aa: CASSTSGGTEAFF

d_call: -
v_call: TRBV7-9
clone_size: -
j_call: TRBJ2-1
cdr3_nt: TGTGCCAGCAGAGCCGGCCGAGGCAATGAGCAGTTCTTC
cdr3_aa: CASRAGRGNEQFF

d_call: TRBD1
v_call: TRBV7-9
clone_size: -
j_call: TRBJ2-7
cdr3_nt: TGTGCCAGCAGCTTCCCGGGACAGGCCTACGAGCAGTACTTC
cdr3_aa: CASSFPGQAYEQYF

d_call: TRBD2
v_call: TRBV7-9
clone_size: -
j_call: TRBJ2-1
cdr3_nt: TGTGCCAGCAGCTTAGGGTGGGGACTAGCAATCCATAATGAGCAGTTCTTC
cdr3_aa: CASSLGWGLAIHNEQFF

d_call: TRBD1
v_call: TRBV6-1
clone_size: -
j_call: TRBJ2-7
cdr3_nt: TGTGCCAGCAGGGCAGACAGGGGGCATGGCAACGAGCAGTACTTC
cdr3_aa: CASRADRGHGNEQYF

d_call: -
v_call: TRBV28
clone_size: -
j_call: TRBJ1-5
cdr3_nt: TGTGCCAGCAGTTTCCCAGGGATTGGAAATCAGCCCCAGCATTTT
cdr3_aa: CASSFPGIGNQPQHF

d_call: TRBD2
v_call: TRBV5-1
clone_size: once
j_call: TRBJ2-1
cdr3_nt: TGCGCCAGCAGCCTTTTACTAGCGGGGGGATCCTACAATGAGCAGTTCTTC
cdr3_aa: CASSLLLAGGSYNEQFF

d_call: -
v_call: TRBV28
clone_size: -
j_call: TRBJ1-2
cdr3_nt: TGTGCCAGCAGTTTATTGCGGCAGTCCTATGGCTACACCTTC
cdr3_aa: CASSLLRQSYGYTF

d_call: -
v_call: TRBV4-2
clone_size: -
j_call: TRBJ2-7
cdr3_nt: TGTGCCAGCAGCCAAGTGGGCGACGAGCAGTACTTC
cdr3_aa: CASSQVGDEQYF

d_call: -
v_call: TRBV4-1
clone_size: -
j_call: TRBJ1-1
cdr3_nt: TGCGCCAGCAGCCAAGATGGGAGGGAAATTTTGAGCACTGAAGCTTTCTTT
cdr3_aa: CASSQDGREILSTEAFF

d_call: TRBD1
v_call: TRBV7-3
clone_size: -
j_call: TRBJ2-7
cdr3_nt: TGTGCCAGCAGCTTCGACAGGGGGTACGAGCAGTACTTC
cdr3_aa: CASSFDRGYEQYF

d_call: TRBD2
v_call: TRBV6-6
clone_size: -
j_call: TRBJ2-2
cdr3_nt: TGTGCCAGCAGTTACTCGGGCCTAGCGGGAGGTGGGGAGCTGTTTTTT
cdr3_aa: CASSYSGLAGGGELFF

d_call: -
v_call: TRBV15
clone_size: -
j_call: TRBJ2-3
cdr3_nt: TGTGCCACCAGCAGAGAGGCCGCAGATACGCAGTATTTT
cdr3_aa: CATSREAADTQYF

d_call: TRBD2
v_call: TRBV7-3
clone_size: -
j_call: TRBJ2-1
cdr3_nt: TGTGCCAGCAGGTTCCGGACTAGTCCTTACAATGAGCAGTTCTTC
cdr3_aa: CASRFRTSPYNEQFF

d_call: TRBD1
v_call: TRBV4-3
clone_size: -
j_call: TRBJ1-1
cdr3_nt: TGCGCCAGCAGCCAAGTTCACGGAGGACAGGGAAAGAACACTGAAGCTTTCTTT
cdr3_aa: CASSQVHGGQGKNTEAFF